This TCR beta chain was observed in a study of T cell responses to AZD1222 COVID-19 vaccine. Germline V CDR1 and CDR2: MDHEN, SYDVKM. The CDR3 spans 14 residues. The germline V and J ends were trimmed by 6 bases and 7 bases, with 19 bases remaining between them. Whole-study results and caveats: It was only after the peak T cell response that any repertoires were sampled. Clonal diversity was possibly underestimated; the donors were predominantly white British and more often female.

Concerning this clone itself: Antigen unknown.

Sequencing used immunoSEQ multiplex PCR; TCRdb keeps in-frame clones, though not all of them. The sample consists of roughly 180,000 clones, 90% to 95% of them appearing once. The sequence derives from an adult in good health. The rearrangement joins TRBV28 to TRBJ2-7; D call uncertain. The source material was peripheral blood, sampled on day 0 of AZD1222 vaccination. This chain's CDR3 is CASSEVTVSLEQYF. CDR3 DNA sequence: TGTGCCAGCAGCGAAGTTACAGTGAGCTTGGAGCAGTACTTC.